Below, one TCR beta chain is given with its context. As processed by the authors: Filtering differed for immunoSEQ, which gave only junction sequences without quality scores. TCRdb keeps only in-frame clones here, not all; method: immunoSEQ multiplex PCR. The DNA was the basis for D and trimming; V, J and clone size are from that table. The sample lists under 2,500,000 clones, 90% to 97% seen once, with around 0.13% in the top ten. A split of CD4+ cells into CD45RA+ naive and CD45RA-negative memory subsets was performed. V was clipped by 3 bases and J by 6 bases, with 8 bases between them. Germline V gene sequence: CDR1 SGHTA, CDR2 FQGNSA. This CDR3 is built from 12 residues. This sample is drawn from a study of shared clonotypes between healthy human individuals. Study as a whole: For every donor, three CD4 naive, three CD4 memory, two CD8 naive and one CD8 memory plates were used.

This chain joins TRBV7-2 and TRBJ1-2; unclear D gene. The sequencing input was naive CD4+ T cells sorted from blood. Subset meaning: CD45RA+ positively selected. The receptor comes from a man younger than 30 in good health. CDR3 residues: CASSFYQNGYTF. CDR3 DNA sequence: TGTGCCAGCAGCTTTTACCAGAATGGCTACACCTTC. Drawing the rest from reference TRBV7-2 and TRBJ1-2, the complete variable domain is GAGVSQSPSNKVTEKGKDVELRCDPISGHTALYWYRQSLGQGLEFLIYFQGNSAPDKSGLPSDRFSAERTGGSVSTLTIQRTQQEDSAVYLCASSFYQNGYTFGSGTRLTVV.